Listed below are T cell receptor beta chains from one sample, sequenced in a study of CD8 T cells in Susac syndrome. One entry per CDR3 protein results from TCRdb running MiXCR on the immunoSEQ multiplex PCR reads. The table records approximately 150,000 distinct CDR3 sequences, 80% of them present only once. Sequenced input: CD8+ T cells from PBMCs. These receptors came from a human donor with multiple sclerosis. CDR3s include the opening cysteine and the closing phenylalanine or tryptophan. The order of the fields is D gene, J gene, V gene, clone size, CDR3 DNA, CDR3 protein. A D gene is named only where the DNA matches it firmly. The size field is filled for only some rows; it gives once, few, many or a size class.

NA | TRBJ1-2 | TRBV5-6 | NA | TGTGCCAGCAGCCAAGAAGGGAACTATGGCTACACCTTC | CASSQEGNYGYTF
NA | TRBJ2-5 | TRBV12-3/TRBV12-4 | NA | TGTGCCAGCAGTTCCCTCGTCACCCCTAGGGGCTTGGAGGAGACCCAGTACTTC | CASSSLVTPRGLEETQYF
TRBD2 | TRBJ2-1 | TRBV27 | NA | TGTGCCAGCAGTTTATTACTAGCGGGTGACAATGAGCAGTTCTTC | CASSLLLAGDNEQFF
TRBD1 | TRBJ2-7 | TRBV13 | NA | TGTGCCAGCGGGGCAGGGGGCTACGAGCAGTACTTC | CASGAGGYEQYF
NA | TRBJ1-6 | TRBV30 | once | TGTGCCTGGAGTGAAGGATCAGGGTATAACTATAATTCACCCCTCCACTTT | CAWSEGSGYNYNSPLHF
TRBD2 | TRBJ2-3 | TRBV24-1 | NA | TGTGCCACCAGTGATTGGACTAGCGGCACAGATACGCAGTATTTT | CATSDWTSGTDTQYF
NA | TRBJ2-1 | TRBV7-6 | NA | TGTGCCAGCAGCCAGACCGGTAATGAGCAGTTCTTC | CASSQTGNEQFF
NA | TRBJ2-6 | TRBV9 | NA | TGTGCCAGCAGCCCGCTACAGGTCGCTGGGGCCAACGTCCTGACTTTC | CASSPLQVAGANVLTF
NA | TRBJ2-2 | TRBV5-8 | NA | TGTGCCAGCAGCACACAAACCAATATCTGGAGCACCGGGGAGCTGTTTTTT | CASSTQTNIWSTGELFF
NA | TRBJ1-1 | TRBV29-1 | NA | TGCAGCGTTTTATTAGGTTCGAACACTGAAGCTTTCTTT | CSVLLGSNTEAFF
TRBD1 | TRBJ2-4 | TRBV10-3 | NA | TGTGCCATCAGTGATTATAGGGACAGCAAAAACATTCAGTACTTC | CAISDYRDSKNIQYF
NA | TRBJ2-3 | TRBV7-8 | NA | TGTGCCAGCAGCTTAGATCTCCCGGACCAGCCAGATACGCAGTATTTT | CASSLDLPDQPDTQYF
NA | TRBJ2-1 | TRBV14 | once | TGTGCCAGCAGCCACGGTCAGGGCCCTTTTTGGCAGCAGTTCTTC | CASSHGQGPFWQQFF
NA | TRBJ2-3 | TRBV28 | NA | TGTGCCAGCATGACCCAAAGGGCCCCGGGGTTCCTGATAGATACGCAGTATTTT | CASMTQRAPGFLIDTQYF
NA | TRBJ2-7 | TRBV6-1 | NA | TGTGCCAGCAGCCCGGACTGGGGACTTTACGAGCAGTACTTC | CASSPDWGLYEQYF
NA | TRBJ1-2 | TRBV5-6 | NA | TGTGCCAGCAGCCCCGTGGGAGGGGCTTTCAGCTACACCTTC | CASSPVGGAFSYTF
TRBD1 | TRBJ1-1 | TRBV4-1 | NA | TGCGCCAGCAGCCAAACTACAGGGGGCGCGAACACTGAAGCTTTCTTT | CASSQTTGGANTEAFF
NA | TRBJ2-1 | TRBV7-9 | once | TGTGCCAGCAGCGCCTTACTCGCGAAGTCCTACAATGAGCAGTTCTTC | CASSALLAKSYNEQFF
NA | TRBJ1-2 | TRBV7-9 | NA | TGTGCCAGCACCCGCAGGGGCGCCTACACCTTC | CASTRRGAYTF
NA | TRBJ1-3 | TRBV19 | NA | TGTGCCAGTTTCAACGGAAACACCATATATTTT | CASFNGNTIYF
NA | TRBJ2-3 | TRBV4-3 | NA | TGCGCCAGCAGCCAAGATCAAGATACGCAGTATTTT | CASSQDQDTQYF
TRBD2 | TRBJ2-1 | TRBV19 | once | TGTGCCAGTAGTCCCGGGACTAGATCGCGCAATGAGCAGTTCTTC | CASSPGTRSRNEQFF
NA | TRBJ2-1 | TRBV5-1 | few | TGCGCCAGCAGCTTCGGACGCTTCCCCAATGAGCAGTTCTTC | CASSFGRFPNEQFF
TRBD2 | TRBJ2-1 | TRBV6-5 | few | TGTGCCAGCAGTTCCTTAGCGGGAGGCGTGGATGAGCAGTTCTTC | CASSSLAGGVDEQFF
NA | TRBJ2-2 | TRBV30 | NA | TGTGCCTGGAGTGTTGGTGGGGAGCTGTTTTTT | CAWSVGGELFF
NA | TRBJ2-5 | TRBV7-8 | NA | TGTGCCAGCAGCCTTAGATTCCGGGACACCCAAGAGACCCAGTACTTC | CASSLRFRDTQETQYF